These T cell receptor beta chains were read from a single sample in a study of radiation and T cells in renal cell carcinoma. TCRdb keeps only in-frame clones here, not all; method: immunoSEQ multiplex PCR. The sample has approximately 150,000 clones, around 89% seen once. This material consisted of blood, taken from a patient whose treatment included radiotherapy and nephrectomy. These receptors all come from a woman aged 70-85 years with renal cell carcinoma. The CDR3 runs from the conserved cysteine through the conserved F or W. Each record gives: V gene, D gene, J gene, CDR3 protein, CDR3 DNA. The D gene is left open where the match is weak.

V gene: TRBV7-3; D gene: NA; J gene: TRBJ1-2; CDR3 protein: CASSLTGQGEADGYTF; CDR3 DNA: TGTGCCAGCAGCTTAACGGGGCAAGGGGAGGCGGATGGCTACACCTTC
V gene: TRBV6-6; D gene: TRBD2; J gene: TRBJ2-4; CDR3 protein: CASSRGGAGNIQYF; CDR3 DNA: TGTGCCAGCAGCCGGGGGGGGGCTGGAAACATTCAGTACTTC
V gene: TRBV18; D gene: TRBD1; J gene: TRBJ1-5; CDR3 protein: CASSTQVGGIQPQHF; CDR3 DNA: TGTGCCAGCTCAACCCAGGTAGGGGGCATTCAGCCCCAGCATTTT
V gene: TRBV13; D gene: TRBD1; J gene: TRBJ2-7; CDR3 protein: CASSPGTAYEQYF; CDR3 DNA: TGTGCCAGCAGTCCCGGGACAGCCTACGAGCAGTACTTC
V gene: TRBV28; D gene: NA; J gene: TRBJ1-5; CDR3 protein: CASNAPVSGNQPQHF; CDR3 DNA: TGTGCCAGCAACGCCCCAGTTTCGGGCAATCAGCCCCAGCATTTT
V gene: TRBV11-3; D gene: TRBD1; J gene: TRBJ2-7; CDR3 protein: CASSLFLSLDRGLHEQYF; CDR3 DNA: TGTGCCAGCAGCTTATTTCTCTCTCTGGACAGGGGGCTTCACGAGCAGTACTTC
V gene: TRBV7-2; D gene: NA; J gene: TRBJ2-2; CDR3 protein: CASSLAGLVSTGELFF; CDR3 DNA: TGTGCCAGCAGCTTAGCGGGTCTAGTTTCCACCGGGGAGCTGTTTTTT
V gene: TRBV5-4; D gene: TRBD1; J gene: TRBJ1-1; CDR3 protein: CASSTRQGLAEAFF; CDR3 DNA: TGTGCCAGCAGCACCCGACAGGGACTCGCTGAAGCTTTCTTT
V gene: TRBV14; D gene: NA; J gene: TRBJ2-7; CDR3 protein: CASSQGAEISYF; CDR3 DNA: TGTGCCAGCAGCCAAGGGGCAGAGATCTCGTACTTC
V gene: TRBV19; D gene: NA; J gene: TRBJ2-3; CDR3 protein: CASSPRQGATQYF; CDR3 DNA: TGTGCCAGTAGTCCCCGTCAGGGAGCTACGCAGTATTTT
V gene: TRBV28; D gene: TRBD1; J gene: TRBJ1-3; CDR3 protein: CASSFLLYWTGEPGNTIYF; CDR3 DNA: TGTGCCAGCAGTTTCTTATTGTATTGGACAGGGGAACCGGGAAACACCATATATTTT